This T cell receptor beta chain appears in the sequencing data of a study of T-cell memory formation after mild COVID-19. Study-level points and caveats: Unconfirmed was the SARS-CoV-2 specificity of second-wave clones that peaked on day 37.

On this clonotype: Its antigen is undetermined.

cDNA libraries for TCR alpha and TCR beta, carrying sample barcodes and UMIs, came from 5'RACE with constant-segment primers. From the 5' RACE reads, TCRdb called clonotypes with MiXCR, one entry per CDR3 protein. This table holds 200,000 to 250,000 distinct CDR3 sequences, around 8.8% found once. This sequence originates from a man between 18 and 29 years old who had mild COVID-19 (a few samples of this study predate the infection). Cell type and time point are not known. Sequencing was done on a sample of PBMCs or a T cell subset sorted from them (not recorded which).

The CDR3 DNA follows: TGCGCCAGCAGCCGTAGGACGGGACAGGGGGCAGGGGATACGCAGTATTTT. Translated: CASSRRTGQGAGDTQYF. The V and J genes are TRBV4-3 and TRBJ2-3; 12 bases are a match to TRBD1. Germline trimming cut 4 bases from V and 6 bases from J; bases unmatched to any gene: 11. Germline V CDR1 and CDR2: LGHNA, YSLEER. The CDR3 is 17 residues long.